The clone carrying this T cell receptor (beta chain) appeared many times. The antigen remains undetermined. Thyroid surgery was performed in patients who had received no treatment beforehand. The sample originates from a study of metastatic and nonmetastatic thyroid tumors. Study-wide context: Malignant thyroid and benign thyroid patients provided blood and tumor or nodule tissue whose repertoires were compared. Study results and caveats: As reported, TCR beta diversity in blood and tumor was significantly higher in malignant thyroid tumors than in benign nodules.

The CDR3 sequence is 13 residues long. Per the germline V gene, CDR1 is GTSNPN and CDR2 is SVGIG (reference sequence). V shed 3 bases and J shed 0 bases, with 6 bases lying between them. Per the original methods: Variation in CDR3 across clinicopathological groups served as the basis for constructing a distant-metastasis classifier in papillary thyroid cancer. TCRdb re-called the PCR reads via MiXCR. The V and J calls follow TCRdb's processing rather than the paper's. The sample lists 25,000 to 40,000 clones, about a sixth occurring once. The chain couples TRBV30 to TRBJ2-1; D ambiguous. The sequencing input was blood. This TCR came from a female donor with papillary thyroid cancer or a benign thyroid nodule (not recorded which). Some clones in this sample may be carry-over from other donors' samples. CDR3 nucleotide sequence: TGTGCCTGGAGCGCAAGCTCCTACAATGAGCAGTTCTTC. The encoded protein is CAWSASSYNEQFF.